The clone carrying this TCR beta chain was counted a few times. The antigen is not known. Preparation of the TCRbeta library was carried out with unique molecular identifiers. TCRdb processed the PCR reads anew with MiXCR; each CDR3 protein has one entry. The sample records about 980,000 distinct CDR3 sequences, roughly 29% being singletons. These data belong to a study of T-cell reconstitution after alpha-beta-depleted transplantation in children. V was pared by 11 bases and J by 7 bases, with 20 bases between. This CDR3 has 13 amino acids. Germline V gives CDR1 MGHRA, CDR2 YSYEKL. Broader study findings: Fresh T-cell production supplied most of the T-cell counts and diversity seen one year after transplant. Reportedly, roughly two months post-transplant, alpha-beta T cells arose from several hundred expanded graft clones. For some patients, TCRbeta diversity was high at day 60 because of recipient T cells and thymic progenitors that survived.

The clonotype comes from a boy in the first two years of life who had a stem cell transplant for SCID, so the T cells may come from the graft donor. This sequence joins TRBV4-1 and TRBJ1-2, with D tentatively TRBD1 (5 bases). The sample in question was PBMCs, mostly from graft donor cells, obtained 360 days after TCRalphabeta/CD19-depleted stem cell transplant. CDR3 coding DNA: TGCGCCTCTACGGGGCAGACCTTCGCTGGCTACACCTTC. Its protein is CASTGQTFAGYTF.